These 5 T cell receptor beta chains share one sample of origin, sequenced in a study of cytomegalovirus exposure and HLA in healthy donors. The PCR had 60 Vbeta and 13 Jbeta primers. This table comes from immunoSEQ multiplex PCR, and its TCRdb copy is limited to in-frame clones, with some not included. There are about 100,000 clones in the sample; 75% to 85% occur only once, and over 4% lies in the top ten. The sequencing sample was made of PBMCs. The source is a female donor in good health and CMV-seropositive.

The J gene is TRBJ1-2, the V gene TRBV6-5; D is ambiguous. Germline V gene lookup returns CDR1 MNHEY and CDR2 SVGAGI. Trimming left V 0 bases short and J 2 bases short, with 7 bases between. This CDR3 has 14 amino acids. This CDR3 is CASSYSPVNYGYTF. CDR3 bases: TGTGCCAGCAGTTACTCGCCAGTAAACTATGGCTACACCTTC.

The sample holds one count of this clone. V usage is TRBV6-5 and J usage is TRBJ2-5, with a weak D call TRBD2 (6 bases). The CDR3 sequence is 12 residues long. Germline V gene lookup returns CDR1 MNHEY and CDR2 SVGAGI. The germline V and J ends were trimmed by 8 bases and 8 bases, with 15 bases remaining between them. The CDR3 DNA is TGTGCCAGCGGATGGACTACCGGTACCCAGTACTTC. Encoded protein: CASGWTTGTQYF.

The rearrangement uses TRBV30 and TRBJ2-6, with TRBD1 matching over 8 bases. V gave up 0 bases and J gave up 0 bases; unmatched junction bases: 10. The CDR3 loop spans 19 amino acids. Germline V gives CDR1 GTSNPN, CDR2 SVGIG (reference sequence). The CDR3 spells CAWSVLGQGVFSGANVLTF. The CDR3 region has the DNA TGTGCCTGGAGTGTACTAGGACAGGGCGTATTCTCTGGGGCCAACGTCCTGACTTTC.

This clone was recorded a few times. The rearrangement joins TRBV7-8 to TRBJ2-1, with 9 bases aligning to TRBD2. The germline CDR1 and CDR2 sequences are SGHVS and FQNEAQ. The CDR3 totals 16 residues. Losses at the gene ends were 0 bases for V and 4 bases for J; bases not matched to a gene: 4. The chain's CDR3 is CASSLALSGRYNEQFF. DNA of the CDR3: TGTGCCAGCAGCTTAGCTCTTAGCGGGAGATACAATGAGCAGTTCTTC.

The chain links TRBV29-1 to TRBJ2-1; D is perhaps TRBD2 (5 bases). CDR3 length equals 14 residues. V was shortened by 7 bases and J by 2 bases, with 15 bases between the two germline ends. The germline V gene has CDR1 SQVTM and CDR2 ANQGSEA. CDR3 sequence (DNA): TGCAGCGGTAGACTAAGCAAGACCTACAATGAGCAGTTCTTC. Amino acid sequence: CSGRLSKTYNEQFF.